This passage covers 10 T cell receptor beta chains from one sample sequenced in a study of blood T cell repertoires in COVID-19. Produced via immunoSEQ multiplex PCR; TCRdb's table is partial and in-frame only. The sample yields about 270,000 clones, around nine tenths seen once. The material sequenced was peripheral blood. These receptors all stem from a middle-aged man with active or convalescent COVID-19.

This clone was recorded once. V is TRBV6-5 and J is TRBJ1-2; D may be TRBD1 (6 bases). CDR1 MNHEY and CDR2 SVGAGI come from the germline V gene. Trimming shortened V by 6 bases and J by 8 bases, and 19 bases separated the two germline ends. The CDR3 loop spans 14 amino acids. The CDR3, as DNA: TGTGCCAGCAGGCCCACAGGGACGTGGGAAGGCTACACCTTC. Its translation is CASRPTGTWEGYTF.

In this sample, this clone turned up a few times. The chain has TRBV14 and TRBJ2-7; D is perhaps TRBD2 (5 bases). The germline CDR1 and CDR2 sequences are SGHDN and FVKESK. This CDR3 has 12 residues. V was trimmed by 4 bases and J by 10 bases, leaving 14 bases between them. CDR3 sequence (DNA): TGTGCCAGCAGCCCCAAGGGAGTAGTACAGTACTTC. Protein: CASSPKGVVQYF.

The chain combines TRBV9 with TRBJ2-3; 7 positions agree with TRBD2. This CDR3 has 15 residues. Trimming removed 5 bases from V and 0 bases from J; junction bases left unmatched: 6. Per germline, CDR1 SGDLS and CDR2 YYNGEE. The CDR3 protein is CASSPGGGSTDTQYF. Written as DNA, the CDR3 is TGTGCCAGCAGTCCCGGCGGGGGTAGCACAGATACGCAGTATTTT. The variable domain in full, with the rest retrieved from reference TRBV9 and TRBJ2-3, is DSGVTQTPKHLITATGQRVTLRCSPRSGDLSVYWYQQSLDQGLQFLIQYYNGEERAKGNILERFSAQQFPDLHSELNLSSLELGDSALYFCASSPGGGSTDTQYFGPGTRLTVL.

The chain recombines TRBV6-5 with TRBJ1-5; D is ambiguous. The CDR3 covers 15 residues. Trimming stripped 1 base from V and 4 bases from J, with 11 bases between. Germline assignment: CDR1 MNHEY and CDR2 SVGAGI. The CDR3 protein is CASSYFSGENQPQHF. CDR3 sequence (DNA): TGTGCCAGCAGTTACTTCTCCGGGGAAAATCAGCCCCAGCATTTT.

A single count supports this clone. The V call is TRBV29-1, the J call TRBJ2-2; possible D gene TRBD2, 5 bases. The ends were cut back, 1 base at V and 6 bases at J, with 9 bases in the middle. Germline values: CDR1 SQVTM, CDR2 ANQGSEA. The CDR3 totals 13 residues. The CDR3, as DNA: TGCAGCGTTGAAGGGTCGGGGTCCGGGGAGCTGTTTTTT. This encodes CSVEGSGSGELFF.

The rearrangement links TRBV5-1 to TRBJ2-2, with D possibly being TRBD2 (5 bases). The V and J ends lost 1 base and 4 bases respectively, with 11 bases between them. Per the germline V gene, CDR1 is SGHRS and CDR2 is YFSETQ. The CDR3 sequence is 15 residues long. This chain's CDR3 is CASSLISGSTGELFF. The CDR3 coding sequence is TGCGCCAGCAGCTTGATCTCTGGGAGCACCGGGGAGCTGTTTTTT.

This CDR3 reads CASRDRGETQYF. CDR3 sequence (DNA): TGTGCCAGCAGGGACAGGGGGGAGACCCAGTACTTC. This sequence joins TRBV2 and TRBJ2-5; 10 bases are shared with TRBD1. The CDR3 consists of 12 residues. Germline V gene lookup returns CDR1 SNHLY and CDR2 FYNNEI. V dropped 6 bases and J dropped 5; count of bases not matched to a gene: 0.

This chain uses TRBV27 with TRBJ2-2; D is uncertain. The germline CDR1 and CDR2 sequences are MNHEY and SMNVEV (reference sequence). V gave up 6 bases and J gave up 1 base, with 9 bases separating them. CDR3 length equals 14 residues. CDR3 protein: CASRRGRNTGELFF. The CDR3, as DNA: TGTGCCAGCAGAAGAGGCCGGAACACCGGGGAGCTGTTTTTT.

This clone has ten or more counts. This chain uses TRBV5-4 with TRBJ2-3, with 7 nucleotides matching TRBD1. The CDR3 loop spans 14 amino acids. V lost 4 bases, J lost 3 bases, and 5 bases stayed unmatched. Germline CDR1 and CDR2: SGHNT and YYREEE (reference sequence). The CDR3 sequence is CASSGQGVTDTQYF. In DNA, the CDR3 is TGTGCCAGCAGCGGGCAGGGGGTGACAGATACGCAGTATTTT. The full variable domain, with the rest looked up from reference TRBV5-4 and TRBJ2-3, is ETGVTQSPTHLIKTRGQQVTLRCSSQSGHNTVSWYQQALGQGPQFIFQYYREEENGRGNFPPRFSGLQFPNYSSELNVNALELDDSALYLCASSGQGVTDTQYFGPGTRLTVL.

The chain combines TRBV4-1 with TRBJ2-7, with D unresolved. Germline assignment: CDR1 MGHRA and CDR2 YSYEKL. Trimming pared 0 bases from V and 0 bases from J, leaving 9 bases between. There are 15 residues in the CDR3. DNA for the CDR3: TGCGCCAGCAGCCAAGAAGCGATCTCCTCCTACGAGCAGTACTTC. Protein sequence: CASSQEAISSYEQYF.